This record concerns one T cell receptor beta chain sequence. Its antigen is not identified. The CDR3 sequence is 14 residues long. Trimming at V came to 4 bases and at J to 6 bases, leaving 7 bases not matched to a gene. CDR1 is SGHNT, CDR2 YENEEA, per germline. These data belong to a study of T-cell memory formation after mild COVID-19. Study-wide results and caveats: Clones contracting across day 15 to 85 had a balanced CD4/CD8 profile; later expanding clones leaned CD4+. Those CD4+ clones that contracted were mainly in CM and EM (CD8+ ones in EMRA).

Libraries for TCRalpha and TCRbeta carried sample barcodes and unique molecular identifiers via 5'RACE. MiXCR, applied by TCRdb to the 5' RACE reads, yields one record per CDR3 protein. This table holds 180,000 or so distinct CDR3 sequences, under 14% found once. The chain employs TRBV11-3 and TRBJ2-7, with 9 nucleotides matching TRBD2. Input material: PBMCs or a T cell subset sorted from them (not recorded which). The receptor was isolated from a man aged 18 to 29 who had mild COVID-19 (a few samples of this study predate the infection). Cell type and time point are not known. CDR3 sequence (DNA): TGTGCCAGCAGCTCCCTAGGACTAGCGTCCGAGCAGTACTTC. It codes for CASSSLGLASEQYF.